This T cell receptor beta chain originates from a study of tumor-infiltrating lymphocytes in primary liver carcinoma. The overall study: About 3.65 to 8 million productive TCRbeta reads were obtained from the samples, with similar numbers across tissue types.

Blood RNA came from unsorted whole blood; germline DNA was also extracted. These patients lived with chronic HBV infection and had never been treated. The investigators made TCR beta cDNA from 400 to 500 ng total RNA, using a constant-region primer. Libraries covering TCR beta were generated through three nested multiplex PCR rounds (using a slightly modified ARM-PCR). Primers for the first two PCR rounds were TRBV1-TRBV30 forward primers and a C-beta reverse primer (about 9 cycles per round). TCRdb passed the multiplex PCR reads through MiXCR, listing each CDR3 protein once. The sample carries some 200,000 distinct CDR3 sequences, approximately 64% recorded once. The length of the CDR3 is 14 residues. Trimming pared 6 bases from V and 1 base from J, leaving 10 bases between. Germline V CDR1 and CDR2: MDHEN, SYDVKM. Only a few counts were recorded for this clonotype.

The TCR originated in a woman aged 60 to 75 with primary liver carcinoma and hepatitis B virus infection. The sample comprised peripheral blood. The chain recombines TRBV28 with TRBJ1-3, with D possibly matching TRBD1 (5 bases). DNA for the CDR3: TGTGCCAGCAGCCTCAGACAGTCTGGAAACACCATATATTTT. Protein product: CASSLRQSGNTIYF.